This T cell receptor (beta chain) was obtained from a study of radiotherapy plus CTLA-4 blockade in lung cancer. Data came from immunoSEQ multiplex PCR; TCRdb stores just in-frame clones and leaves some out. The table has tens of thousands of clones, approximately 76% seen once. The CDR3 loop spans 15 amino acids. Per germline, CDR1 SGHKS and CDR2 YYEKEE (reference sequence). Trimming took 2 bases from V and 6 from J; bases not matched to a gene: 7. Patients with chemo-refractory metastatic non-small-cell lung cancer received focal radiation plus CTLA-4 blockade with ipilimumab. General study findings and limits: Among blood TCR repertoires after radiotherapy plus ipilimumab, tumor-derived clones expanded. With interferon-beta, early dynamics of blood T cell clones were reported to best predict response.

A remark on this clone: As yet, its antigen is unknown.

The chain combines TRBV5-5 with TRBJ2-1; TRBD2 matches at 8 bases. The clonotype comes from a human donor with non-small cell lung cancer who had stable disease on radiotherapy plus ipilimumab. Specimen: peripheral blood, collected from a patient treated with radiotherapy plus ipilimumab. The CDR3 loop is CASSFTSGSLNEQFF. The CDR3 nucleotides are TGTGCCAGCAGCTTTACTAGCGGCTCTCTCAATGAGCAGTTCTTC. Combining the CDR3 with reference TRBV5-5 and TRBJ2-1 gives the whole variable domain DAGVTQSPTHLIKTRGQQVTLRCSPISGHKSVSWYQQVLGQGPQFIFQYYEKEERGRGNFPDRFSARQFPNYSSELNVNALLLGDSALYLCASSFTSGSLNEQFFGPGTRLTVL.